This T cell receptor beta chain is drawn from a study of blood T cell repertoires in COVID-19. Study information: Acute and convalescent COVID-19 specimens originated in the United States, Italy and Spain. PBMCs, B-cell-depleted T cells, or T cells provided the cDNA or gDNA that made up the material.

TCRdb's table, derived via immunoSEQ multiplex PCR, lists solely in-frame clones and lacks some. The data contain 140,000 to 150,000 clones, approximately 85% of them seen just once; the ten biggest clones take up roughly 8%. A Seattle source enrolled patients during active infection and followed them longitudinally. The sample comprised peripheral blood. This receptor was taken from a woman between 55 and 75 years old with COVID-19, enrolled during active disease.

The CDR3 DNA sequence: TGTGCCAGCAGTTCGTCAGGGGGCAACACAGATACGCAGTATTTT. This translates into CASSSSGGNTDTQYF. The chain combines TRBV28 with TRBJ2-3; 8 nucleotides align to TRBD1. The J segment lost 2 bases and the V segment lost 4 bases, leaving 5 bases of the junction unmatched. CDR1 and CDR2 (germline): MDHEN, SYDVKM. CDR3 length equals 15 residues.